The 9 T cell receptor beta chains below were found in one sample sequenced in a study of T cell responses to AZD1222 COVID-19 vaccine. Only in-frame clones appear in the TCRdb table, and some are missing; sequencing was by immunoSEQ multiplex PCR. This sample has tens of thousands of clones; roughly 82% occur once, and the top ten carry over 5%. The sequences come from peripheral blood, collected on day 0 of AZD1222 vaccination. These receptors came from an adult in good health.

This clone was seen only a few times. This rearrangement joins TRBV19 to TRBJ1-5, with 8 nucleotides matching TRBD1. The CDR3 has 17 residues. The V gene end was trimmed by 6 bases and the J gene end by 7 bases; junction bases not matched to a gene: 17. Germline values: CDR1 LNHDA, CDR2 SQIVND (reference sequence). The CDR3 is CASSLATWTGNGQPQHF. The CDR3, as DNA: TGTGCCAGTAGCCTTGCTACCTGGACAGGGAATGGCCAGCCCCAGCATTTT. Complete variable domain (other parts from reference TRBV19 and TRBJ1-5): DGGITQSPKYLFRKEGQNVTLSCEQNLNHDAMYWYRQDPGQGLRLIYYSQIVNDFQKGDIAEGYSVSREKKESFPLTVTSAQKNPTAFYLCASSLATWTGNGQPQHFGDGTRLSIL.

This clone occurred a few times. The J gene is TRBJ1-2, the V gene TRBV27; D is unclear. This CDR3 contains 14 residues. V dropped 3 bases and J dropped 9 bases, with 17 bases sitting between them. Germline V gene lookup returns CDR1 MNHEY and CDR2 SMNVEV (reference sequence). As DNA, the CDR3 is TGTGCCAGCAGTTTTGCGGCCTCGGGAAACAGCTACACCTTC. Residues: CASSFAASGNSYTF.

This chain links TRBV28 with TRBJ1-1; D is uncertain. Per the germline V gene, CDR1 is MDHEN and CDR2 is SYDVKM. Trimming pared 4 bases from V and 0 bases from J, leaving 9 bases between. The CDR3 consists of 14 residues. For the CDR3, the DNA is TGTGCCAGCAGTTCCGACGGACTGAACACTGAAGCTTTCTTT. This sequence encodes CASSSDGLNTEAFF.

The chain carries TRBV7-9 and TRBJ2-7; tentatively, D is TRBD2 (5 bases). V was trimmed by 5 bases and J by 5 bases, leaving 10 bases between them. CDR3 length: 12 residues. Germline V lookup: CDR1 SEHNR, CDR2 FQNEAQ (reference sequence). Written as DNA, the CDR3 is TGTGCCAGCAGCCGGGATAGGGACGAGCAGTACTTC. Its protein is CASSRDRDEQYF.

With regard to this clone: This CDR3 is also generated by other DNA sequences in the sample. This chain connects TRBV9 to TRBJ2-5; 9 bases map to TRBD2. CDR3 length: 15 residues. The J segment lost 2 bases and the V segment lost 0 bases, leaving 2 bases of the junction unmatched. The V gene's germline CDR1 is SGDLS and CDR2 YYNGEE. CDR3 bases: TGTGCCAGCAGCGTAGAGGCGGGGGGGCAAGAGACCCAGTACTTC. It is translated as CASSVEAGGQETQYF.

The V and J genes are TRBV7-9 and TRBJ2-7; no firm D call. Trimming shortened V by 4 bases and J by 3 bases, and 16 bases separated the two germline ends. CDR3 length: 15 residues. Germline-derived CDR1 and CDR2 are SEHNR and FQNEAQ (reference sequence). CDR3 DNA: TGTGCCAGCAGCTATCGGACCGACCCGGGCTACGAGCAGTACTTC. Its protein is CASSYRTDPGYEQYF.

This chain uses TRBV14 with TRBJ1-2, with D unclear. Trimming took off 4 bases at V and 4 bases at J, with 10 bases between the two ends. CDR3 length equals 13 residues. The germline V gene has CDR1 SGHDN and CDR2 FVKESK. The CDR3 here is CASSPQTFYGYTF. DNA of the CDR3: TGTGCCAGCAGCCCTCAGACCTTCTATGGCTACACCTTC.

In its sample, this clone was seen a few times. The CDR3 DNA reads as TGTGCCAGTAGTCTCGGTGTGGGCTCCTATAATTCACCCCTCCACTTT. Its translation: CASSLGVGSYNSPLHF. V usage is TRBV19 and J usage is TRBJ1-6; no clear D. The CDR3 loop spans 16 amino acids. Germline V CDR1 and CDR2: LNHDA, SQIVND (reference sequence). Trimming left V 5 bases short and J 0 bases short, with 11 bases between.

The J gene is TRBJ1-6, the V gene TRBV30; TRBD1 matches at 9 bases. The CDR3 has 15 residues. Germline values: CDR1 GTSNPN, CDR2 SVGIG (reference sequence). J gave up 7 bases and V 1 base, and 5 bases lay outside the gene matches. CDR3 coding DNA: TGTGCCTGGAGTGCGGGGGGGACAGGGAATTCACCCCTCCACTTT. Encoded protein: CAWSAGGTGNSPLHF.